The 24 T cell receptor beta chains below come from one sample, sequenced in a study of cytomegalovirus exposure and HLA in healthy donors. In the PCR, 60 Vbeta and 13 Jbeta primers were used. The table came from immunoSEQ multiplex PCR; TCRdb's copy has only in-frame clones and leaves some out. The table lists tens of thousands of clones, approximately 65% of them singletons. The sequenced sample consisted of PBMCs. These receptor sequences come from a man aged 25 to 40 in good health and CMV-seronegative.

This clone has more than one count but fewer than ten. The chain links TRBV6-5 to TRBJ1-1; 8 bases map to TRBD1. V gave up 7 bases and J gave up 8 bases; unmatched junction bases: 3. CDR1 and CDR2 (germline): MNHEY, SVGAGI. The CDR3 contains 11 residues. CDR3 nucleotide sequence: TGTGCCAGCATTGGGACAGGAGAAGCTTTCTTT. The encoded protein is CASIGTGEAFF.

This rearrangement joins TRBV5-1 to TRBJ2-5; possible D gene TRBD2, 6 bases. The length of the CDR3 is 14 residues. With 0 bases removed from V and 3 bases from J, the gap between germline ends came to 9 bases. The V gene's germline CDR1 is SGHRS and CDR2 YFSETQ. The CDR3 DNA follows: TGCGCCAGCAGCTTGGGCGGGACCAAAGAGACCCAGTACTTC. Its translation is CASSLGGTKETQYF. Drawing the rest from reference TRBV5-1 and TRBJ2-5, the complete variable domain is KAGVTQTPRYLIKTRGQQVTLSCSPISGHRSVSWYQQTPGQGLQFLFEYFSETQRNKGNFPGRFSGRQFSNSRSEMNVSTLELGDSALYLCASSLGGTKETQYFGPGTRLLVL.

The J gene is TRBJ1-6, the V gene TRBV7-6, with D tentatively TRBD1 (6 bases). CDR3 length equals 16 residues. V lost 0 bases to trimming and J lost 10 bases, with 16 bases between them. Germline V CDR1 and CDR2: SGHVS, FNYEAQ. The CDR3 DNA sequence: TGTGCCAGCAGCTTAGCGATGGCCAGGGGTGGGTCACCCCTCCACTTT. Amino acids: CASSLAMARGGSPLHF.

The chain uses TRBV7-8 and TRBJ1-5, with TRBD1 as a possible D gene (6 bases). The V end lost 0 bases, the J end lost 5 bases, and 17 bases lay between the germline ends. The CDR3 loop spans 17 amino acids. CDR1 SGHVS and CDR2 FQNEAQ come from the germline V gene. Written as DNA, the CDR3 is TGTGCCAGCAGCTTAGCTGGCGGGGGGCTAACGCATCAGCCCCAGCATTTT. Residues: CASSLAGGGLTHQPQHF.

The rearrangement links TRBV7-2 to TRBJ1-1, with 7 bases identical to TRBD1. CDR3 size: 13 residues. J gave up 7 bases and V 4 bases, and 6 bases lay outside the gene matches. Germline assignment: CDR1 SGHTA and CDR2 FQGNSA. CDR3 region: CASSSLTGSEAFF. CDR3 nucleotides: TGTGCCAGCAGCTCCTTGACAGGGAGTGAAGCTTTCTTT.

About this clone itself: The junction differs from germline at one of its ends, possibly a read error. The sample has other DNA sequences that encode this CDR3 too. The chain combines TRBV9 with TRBJ1-5; 7 positions agree with TRBD1. The CDR3 is 14 amino acids. Germline values: CDR1 SGDLS, CDR2 YYNGEE. CDR3 sequence (DNA): TGTGCCAGCAGCGCGGGACAGACTTATCAGCCCCAGCATTTC. Amino acids: CASSAGQTYQPQHF.

This chain links TRBV5-4 with TRBJ2-6; the match to TRBD1 covers 8 bases. CDR1 SGHNT and CDR2 YYREEE come from the germline V gene (reference sequence). The J segment lost 4 bases and the V segment lost 3 bases, leaving 12 bases of the junction unmatched. CDR3 length: 18 residues. CDR3 loop: CASSYGGQGASGANVLTF. The CDR3 DNA is TGTGCCAGCAGCTATGGTGGGCAGGGGGCATCGGGGGCCAACGTCCTGACTTTC.

The chain uses TRBV5-1 and TRBJ1-5, with D maybe TRBD1 (6 bases). CDR3 length: 15 residues. Trimming stripped 2 bases from V and 1 base from J, with 10 bases between. Germline V lookup: CDR1 SGHRS, CDR2 YFSETQ. Here the CDR3 DNA reads TGCGCCAGCAGCTTAGAGGGGGGGAGCAATCAGCCCCAGCATTTT. It is translated as CASSLEGGSNQPQHF.

This clone was observed a handful of times. This rearrangement joins TRBV7-2 to TRBJ1-6; D perhaps matches TRBD1 (6 bases). CDR3 length: 15 residues. Germline V gene sequence: CDR1 SGHTA, CDR2 FQGNSA. V was cut by 5 bases and J by 7 bases, with 15 bases left in between. The CDR3, as DNA: TGTGCCAGCAGCCCTACCAGGGGAGAGAATTCACCCCTCCACTTT. It specifies CASSPTRGENSPLHF.

J is TRBJ2-7 and V is TRBV6-1; D might be TRBD2 (6 bases). The V end was cut by 3 bases, the J end by 3 bases, with 15 bases between. The CDR3 consists of 15 residues. In germline, CDR1 is MNHNS, CDR2 SASEGT. CDR3: CASSDYGLLDYEQYF. In DNA, the CDR3 is TGTGCCAGCAGTGATTATGGACTACTCGACTACGAGCAGTACTTC.

The V call is TRBV29-1, the J call TRBJ2-7; TRBD2 matches at 8 bases. After removal of 2 bases from V and 1 base from J, the junction contained 4 bases not matched to a gene. Germline V gene lookup returns CDR1 SQVTM and CDR2 ANQGSEA. The CDR3 contains 14 residues. The CDR3 bases are TGCAGCGTTGAAATCGCGGGAGGATCCTACGAGCAGTACTTC. Its translation: CSVEIAGGSYEQYF.

J is TRBJ2-2 and V is TRBV27; TRBD2 matches at 9 bases. This CDR3 region has 15 residues. V shed 2 bases and J 6 bases; nucleotides not matched to a gene: 4. The V gene's germline CDR1 is MNHEY and CDR2 SMNVEV (reference sequence). The CDR3: CASSLAGGQAGELFF. The CDR3 nucleotides are TGTGCCAGCAGTTTAGCGGGGGGGCAGGCCGGGGAGCTGTTTTTT.

This clone was seen only a few times. The chain recombines TRBV28 with TRBJ1-5; TRBD1 agrees at 10 bases. From germline, CDR1 is MDHEN and CDR2 SYDVKM. The junction had 9 bases not matched to a gene; V was cut back by 4 bases and J by 9 bases. CDR3 length equals 15 residues. CDR3 amino acids: CASSSPPGQGLPQHF. The CDR3 DNA reads TGTGCCAGCAGTTCCCCCCCGGGACAGGGGCTGCCCCAGCATTTT. Using reference TRBV28 and TRBJ1-5 for the parts outside the CDR3, the full variable domain is DVKVTQSSRYLVKRTGEKVFLECVQDMDHENMFWYRQDPGLGLRLIYFSYDVKMKEKGDIPEGYSVSREKKERFSLILESASTNQTSMYLCASSSPPGQGLPQHFGDGTRLSIL.

The chain carries TRBV11-2 and TRBJ1-1; 7 bases are a match to TRBD1. Germline V gene data show CDR1 as SGHAT and CDR2 as FQNNGV. The V segment lost 3 bases and the J segment 4 bases; nucleotides outside the gene matches: 14. The CDR3 has 17 residues. The CDR3 nucleotides are TGTGCCAGCAGCTTTAGAAGGGAGACAGGGTTAGTCACTGAAGCTTTCTTT. As protein: CASSFRRETGLVTEAFF.

This clone has just a few counts. The rearrangement uses TRBV6-5 and TRBJ2-2; D may be TRBD2 (6 bases). The V and J ends lost 10 bases and 6 bases respectively, with 15 bases between them. Germline CDR1 MNHEY, CDR2 SVGAGI. The CDR3 is 13 residues long. The CDR3 sequence is CATNRWGAGELFF. Here the CDR3 DNA reads TGTGCCACAAACCGGTGGGGGGCCGGGGAGCTGTTTTTT.

J is TRBJ2-5 and V is TRBV2, with D possibly being TRBD2 (5 bases). The CDR3 loop spans 16 amino acids. Germline assignment: CDR1 SNHLY and CDR2 FYNNEI. V was pared by 4 bases and J by 2 bases, with 17 bases between. The CDR3 sequence is CASSAPSSRGQETQYF. DNA of the CDR3: TGTGCCAGCAGTGCCCCTAGCTCCAGAGGACAAGAGACCCAGTACTTC.

The chain is built from TRBV19 and TRBJ1-4, with D unresolved. Trimming stripped 6 bases from V and 5 bases from J, with 7 bases between. CDR3 length equals 12 residues. CDR1 and CDR2 (germline): LNHDA, SQIVND (reference sequence). CDR3 sequence: CASSLLNEKLFF. CDR3 coding DNA: TGTGCCAGTAGCCTATTAAATGAAAAACTGTTTTTT.

This clone has only one observation. At the DNA level, this CDR3 is encoded by other sequences in the same sample as well. This rearrangement joins TRBV4-1 to TRBJ2-7, with a weak D call TRBD1 (6 bases). This CDR3 region has 14 residues. CDR1 is MGHRA, CDR2 YSYEKL, per germline. Trimming cost V 7 bases and J 2 bases, with 15 bases left between them. CDR3 DNA sequence: TGCGCCAGCACACAGGGAGTGGGGACCTACGAGCAGTACTTC. It translates to CASTQGVGTYEQYF.

The CDR3, as DNA: TGTGCCAGCAGCCCCTGGGAGGGGCGACACGAGCAGTACTTC. The encoded protein is CASSPWEGRHEQYF. The chain carries TRBV5-6 and TRBJ2-7, with 7 bases that match TRBD2. V was clipped by 4 bases and J by 5 bases; unmatched bases: 9. This CDR3 spans 14 amino acids. Per the germline V gene, CDR1 is SGHDT and CDR2 is YYEEEE.

This chain uses TRBV7-2 with TRBJ1-3; 10 bases are a match to TRBD1. V lost 5 bases and J lost 8; bases outside the gene matches: 12. There are 16 residues in the CDR3. Per germline, CDR1 SGHTA and CDR2 FQGNSA. CDR3 amino acids: CASSQPGTGVIDTIYF. CDR3 nucleotide sequence: TGTGCCAGCAGCCAACCCGGGACAGGGGTAATAGACACCATATATTTT.

The V and J genes are TRBV27 and TRBJ2-7, with D tentatively TRBD1 (5 bases). Trimming shortened V by 6 bases and J by 3 bases, and 18 bases separated the two germline ends. The CDR3 totals 15 residues. CDR1 and CDR2 from the germline V gene are MNHEY and SMNVEV (reference sequence). CDR3 amino acids: CASRASFQGFYEQYF. The CDR3 nucleotides are TGTGCCAGCAGGGCGAGCTTTCAGGGTTTCTACGAGCAGTACTTC.

V gene TRBV19 combines with J gene TRBJ1-2; 10 nucleotides line up with TRBD1. The V and J ends lost 5 bases and 0 bases, in that order; junction bases with no gene match: 6. The CDR3 covers 16 residues. CDR1 and CDR2 (germline): LNHDA, SQIVND (reference sequence). CDR3 sequence reads: CASSAPGTGANYGYTF. CDR3 DNA: TGTGCCAGTAGTGCCCCCGGGACAGGGGCTAACTATGGCTACACCTTC.

In the case of this clone: Other DNA sequences of this sample code for an identical CDR3. CDR3: CASSLGLAGGTDTQYF. The CDR3 nucleotides read TGTGCCAGCAGCTTAGGACTAGCGGGGGGCACAGATACGCAGTATTTT. This chain connects TRBV7-2 to TRBJ2-3; 12 nucleotides line up with TRBD2. Trimming removed 1 base from V and 1 base from J; junction bases left unmatched: 0. Germline values: CDR1 SGHTA, CDR2 FQGNSA. CDR3 size: 16 residues. The full variable domain, in which reference TRBV7-2 and TRBJ2-3 provide the parts outside the CDR3, is GAGVSQSPSNKVTEKGKDVELRCDPISGHTALYWYRQSLGQGLEFLIYFQGNSAPDKSGLPSDRFSAERTGGSVSTLTIQRTQQEDSAVYLCASSLGLAGGTDTQYFGPGTRLTVL.

The J gene is TRBJ2-7, the V gene TRBV4-1, with a possible D match to TRBD1 (6 bases). Trimming shortened V by 1 base and J by 3 bases, and 10 bases separated the two germline ends. Germline V gives CDR1 MGHRA, CDR2 YSYEKL. The CDR3 runs to 14 residues. CDR3 nucleotide sequence: TGCGCCAGCAGCCAAGGAACAGGGAACTACGAGCAGTACTTC. It specifies CASSQGTGNYEQYF.